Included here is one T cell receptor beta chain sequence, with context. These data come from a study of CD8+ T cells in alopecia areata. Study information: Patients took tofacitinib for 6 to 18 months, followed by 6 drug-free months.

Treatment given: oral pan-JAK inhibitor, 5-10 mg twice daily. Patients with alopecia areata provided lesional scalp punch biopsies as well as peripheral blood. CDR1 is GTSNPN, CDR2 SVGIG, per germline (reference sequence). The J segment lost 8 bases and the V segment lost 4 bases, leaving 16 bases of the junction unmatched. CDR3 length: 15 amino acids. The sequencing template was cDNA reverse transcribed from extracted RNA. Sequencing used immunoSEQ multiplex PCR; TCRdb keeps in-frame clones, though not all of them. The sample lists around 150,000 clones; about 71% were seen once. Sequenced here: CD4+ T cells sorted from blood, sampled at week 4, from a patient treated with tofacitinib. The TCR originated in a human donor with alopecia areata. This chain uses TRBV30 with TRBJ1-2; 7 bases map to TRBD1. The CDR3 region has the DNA TGTGCCTGGAACCGCCGGGACAGCGGATTCTTCGGCTACACCTTC. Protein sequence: CAWNRRDSGFFGYTF. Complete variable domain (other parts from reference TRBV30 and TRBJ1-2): SQTIHQWPATLVQPVGSPLSLECTVEGTSNPNLYWYRQAAGRGLQLLFYSVGIGQISSEVPQNLSASRPQDRQFILSSKKLLLSDSGFYLCAWNRRDSGFFGYTFGSGTRLTVV.